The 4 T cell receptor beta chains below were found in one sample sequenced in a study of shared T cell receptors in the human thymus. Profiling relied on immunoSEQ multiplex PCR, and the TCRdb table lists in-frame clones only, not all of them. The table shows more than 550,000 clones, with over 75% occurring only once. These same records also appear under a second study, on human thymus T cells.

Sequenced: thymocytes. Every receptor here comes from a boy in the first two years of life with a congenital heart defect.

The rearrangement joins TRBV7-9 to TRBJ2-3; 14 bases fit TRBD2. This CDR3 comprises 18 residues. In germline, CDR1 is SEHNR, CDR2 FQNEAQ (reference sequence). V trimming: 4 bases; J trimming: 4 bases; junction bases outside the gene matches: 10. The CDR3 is CASSYSGTSGSSADTQYF. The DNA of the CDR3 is TGTGCCAGCAGCTACTCCGGGACTAGCGGGAGTTCGGCAGATACGCAGTATTTT. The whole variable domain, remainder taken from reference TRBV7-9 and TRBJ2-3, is DTGVSQNPRHKITKRGQNVTFRCDPISEHNRLYWYRQTLGQGPEFLTYFQNEAQLEKSRLLSDRFSAERPKGSFSTLEIQRTEQGDSAMYLCASSYSGTSGSSADTQYFGPGTRLTVL.

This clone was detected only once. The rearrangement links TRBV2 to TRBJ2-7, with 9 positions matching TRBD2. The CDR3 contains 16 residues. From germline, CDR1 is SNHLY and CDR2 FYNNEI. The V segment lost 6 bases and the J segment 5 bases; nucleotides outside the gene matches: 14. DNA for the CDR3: TGTGCCAGCAGACTTAACTTAGCGGGAGCAAGACACGAGCAGTACTTC. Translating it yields CASRLNLAGARHEQYF.

The CDR3 sequence: CASSPFRHAHEQFF. CDR3 DNA sequence: TGTGCCAGCAGCCCCTTTAGACATGCCCATGAGCAGTTCTTC. V usage is TRBV28 and J usage is TRBJ2-1; D remains ambiguous. The CDR3 extends over 14 amino acids. V shed 6 bases and J shed 8 bases, with 17 bases lying between them. Germline V lookup: CDR1 MDHEN, CDR2 SYDVKM.

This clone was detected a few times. Here the CDR3 reads CASSGDSSYEQYF. CDR3 nucleotide sequence: TGTGCCAGTAGTGGGGACTCCTCCTACGAGCAGTACTTC. The gene calls are TRBV19 and TRBJ2-7, with TRBD2 as a possible D gene (6 bases). Germline-derived CDR1 and CDR2 are LNHDA and SQIVND (reference sequence). V was trimmed by 5 bases and J by 0 bases, leaving 8 bases between them. This CDR3 is 13 amino acids long.